This T cell receptor (beta chain) was captured by sequencing in a study of fetal regulatory T cell absence and autoimmunity. Profiled with immunoSEQ multiplex PCR; TCRdb holds only in-frame clones, not every one. Of some 50,000 clones in the sample, about four fifths were seen once. With 3 bases removed from V and 1 base from J, the gap between germline ends came to 12 bases. CDR3 length: 15 amino acids. CDR1 and CDR2 from the germline V gene are KGHSY and FQNENV. The chain joins TRBV16 to TRBJ1-1, with D possibly TRBD1 on 5 matching bases. This receptor was taken from a newborn boy with IPEX syndrome. The sample consisted of cord blood. The CDR3 bases are TGTGCCAGCAGCCACCCCGTCGGGGGGAACACTGAAGCTTTCTTT. It specifies CASSHPVGGNTEAFF.